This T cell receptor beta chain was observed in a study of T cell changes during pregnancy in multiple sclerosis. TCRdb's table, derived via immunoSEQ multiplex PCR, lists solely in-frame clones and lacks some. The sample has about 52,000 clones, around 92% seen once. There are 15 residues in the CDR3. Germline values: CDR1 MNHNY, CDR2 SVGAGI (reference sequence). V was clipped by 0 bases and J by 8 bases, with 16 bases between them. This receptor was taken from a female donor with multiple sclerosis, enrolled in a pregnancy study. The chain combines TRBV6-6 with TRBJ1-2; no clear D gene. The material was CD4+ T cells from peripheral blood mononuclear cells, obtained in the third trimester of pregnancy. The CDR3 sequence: CASSYSGPREWGYTF. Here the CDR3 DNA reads TGTGCCAGCAGTTACTCCGGCCCCCGGGAATGGGGCTACACCTTC.